This is a list of T cell receptor beta chains from one sample in a study of Graves' ophthalmopathy and Graves' hyperthyroidism. TCRdb re-analysed the multiplex PCR reads in MiXCR, keeping a single row per CDR3 protein. Of about 400,000 distinct CDR3 sequences in the sample, approximately 16% were seen once. Material for sequencing was peripheral blood. All receptors come from a woman aged 18-35 years with Graves' ophthalmopathy. The CDR3 runs from the conserved cysteine through the conserved F or W. Fields, in order: D gene, J gene, clone size, V gene, CDR3 DNA, CDR3 protein. A D gene is named only where the DNA matches it firmly. Size is omitted from some rows. Given values are once, few, many or a class for expanded clones.

d_gene: TRBD1; j_gene: TRBJ2-5; abundance: NA; v_gene: TRBV6-2/TRBV6-3; CDR3nt: TGTGCCAGCAGTCCCTTGGACAGGGCCCAAGAGACCCAGTACTTC; CDR3aa: CASSPLDRAQETQYF
d_gene: NA; j_gene: TRBJ2-5; abundance: NA; v_gene: TRBV19; CDR3nt: TGTGCCAGTAGTATAGATCTCGGGCGGGAAGAGACCCAGTACTTC; CDR3aa: CASSIDLGREETQYF
d_gene: NA; j_gene: TRBJ2-7; abundance: many; v_gene: TRBV7-2; CDR3nt: TGTGCCAGCGGAGACGGGACCTACGACTACGAGCAGTACTTC; CDR3aa: CASGDGTYDYEQYF
d_gene: TRBD1; j_gene: TRBJ1-6; abundance: many; v_gene: TRBV5-1; CDR3nt: TGCGCCAGCAGCTTGGCCTGGAGGGACAGGGGGAGCTCCTATAATTCACCCCTCCACTTT; CDR3aa: CASSLAWRDRGSSYNSPLHF
d_gene: NA; j_gene: TRBJ2-2; abundance: many; v_gene: TRBV6-5; CDR3nt: TGTGCCAGTTTCGGGACATTCACCGGGGAGCTGTTTTTT; CDR3aa: CASFGTFTGELFF
d_gene: NA; j_gene: TRBJ2-7; abundance: NA; v_gene: TRBV6-1; CDR3nt: TGTGCCAGCAGGGGTAGAGATCCGAGGTTATACGAGCAGTACTTC; CDR3aa: CASRGRDPRLYEQYF
d_gene: TRBD2; j_gene: TRBJ2-7; abundance: few; v_gene: TRBV12-3/TRBV12-4; CDR3nt: TGTGCCAGCAGTTTACAAGCGGGGGGGCCCCACGAGCAGTACTTC; CDR3aa: CASSLQAGGPHEQYF
d_gene: NA; j_gene: TRBJ2-5; abundance: many; v_gene: TRBV7-2; CDR3nt: TGTGCCAGCAGCTTTGAAAAACCTAGGGAGGAGACCCAGTACTTC; CDR3aa: CASSFEKPREETQYF
d_gene: TRBD1; j_gene: TRBJ2-7; abundance: many; v_gene: TRBV27; CDR3nt: TGTGCCAGCAGGAGGGGGCAGGCACCGCCCGACGAGCAGTACTTC; CDR3aa: CASRRGQAPPDEQYF
d_gene: NA; j_gene: TRBJ2-2; abundance: many; v_gene: TRBV12-3/TRBV12-4; CDR3nt: TGTGCCAGCAGTTTAGGGGCGACGACCGGGGAGCTGTTTTTT; CDR3aa: CASSLGATTGELFF
d_gene: TRBD2; j_gene: TRBJ2-7; abundance: many; v_gene: TRBV6-5; CDR3nt: TGTGCCAGCAGTTACTCTTTCAATAGCGGGAGCTACGAGCAGTACTTC; CDR3aa: CASSYSFNSGSYEQYF
d_gene: NA; j_gene: TRBJ2-5; abundance: NA; v_gene: TRBV6-1; CDR3nt: TGTGCCAGTAGGAACCAGTACTTC; CDR3aa: CASRNQYF
d_gene: TRBD1; j_gene: TRBJ2-7; abundance: NA; v_gene: TRBV14; CDR3nt: TGTGCCAGCAGCCAAGGGACAGGGGGAGGCTACGAGCAGTACTTC; CDR3aa: CASSQGTGGGYEQYF
d_gene: TRBD1; j_gene: TRBJ1-2; abundance: many; v_gene: TRBV2; CDR3nt: TGTGCCAGCGAATACAGGGGACAGGGAATTTATGGCTACACCTTC; CDR3aa: CASEYRGQGIYGYTF
d_gene: NA; j_gene: TRBJ2-2; abundance: NA; v_gene: TRBV5-1; CDR3nt: TGCGCCAGCAGCTTGGTGGGGGACGGCGGGGAGCTGTTTTTT; CDR3aa: CASSLVGDGGELFF
d_gene: TRBD2; j_gene: TRBJ2-5; abundance: few; v_gene: TRBV6-1; CDR3nt: TGTGCCAGCAGCCACTTGGGACTAGCGGGAGTAGAGACCCAGTACTTC; CDR3aa: CASSHLGLAGVETQYF
d_gene: TRBD1; j_gene: TRBJ2-7; abundance: many; v_gene: TRBV20-1; CDR3nt: TGCAGTGCTAGAAAACGGGACAGGGATTTAGGGGAGCAGTACTTC; CDR3aa: CSARKRDRDLGEQYF
d_gene: NA; j_gene: TRBJ2-7; abundance: NA; v_gene: TRBV10-2; CDR3nt: TGCGCCAGCTCCCCGACAACAGGCCCCTACGAGCAGTACTTC; CDR3aa: CASSPTTGPYEQYF
d_gene: NA; j_gene: TRBJ1-2; abundance: many; v_gene: TRBV4-1; CDR3nt: TGCGCCAGCAGTTTCGGGGTTGGTGGCTACACCTTC; CDR3aa: CASSFGVGGYTF
d_gene: NA; j_gene: TRBJ1-2; abundance: NA; v_gene: TRBV6-1; CDR3nt: TGTGCCAGCCGGGACACAGCTAACAACTATGGCTACACCTTC; CDR3aa: CASRDTANNYGYTF
d_gene: TRBD2; j_gene: TRBJ2-7; abundance: many; v_gene: TRBV5-1; CDR3nt: TGCGCCAGCAGCTTGGCGGAGCGGGAGTCGAGCTACGAGCAGTACTTC; CDR3aa: CASSLAERESSYEQYF
d_gene: NA; j_gene: TRBJ1-5; abundance: NA; v_gene: TRBV7-8; CDR3nt: TGTGCCAGCACCGAAACAGGGTACCAGCCCCAGCATTTT; CDR3aa: CASTETGYQPQHF
d_gene: NA; j_gene: TRBJ2-5; abundance: many; v_gene: TRBV7-9; CDR3nt: TGTGCCAGCAACCCGCCTGCCAGACATCAAGAGACCCAGTACTTC; CDR3aa: CASNPPARHQETQYF
d_gene: NA; j_gene: TRBJ2-5; abundance: many; v_gene: TRBV29-1; CDR3nt: TGCAGCGTTCGGATTTTCCAAGAGACCCAGTACTTC; CDR3aa: CSVRIFQETQYF
d_gene: NA; j_gene: TRBJ1-2; abundance: many; v_gene: TRBV6-2/TRBV6-3; CDR3nt: TGTGCCAGCAGTCGCCCGGGACATAACTATGGCTACACCTTC; CDR3aa: CASSRPGHNYGYTF